This T cell receptor beta chain appears in the sequencing data of a study of shared clonotypes between healthy human individuals. As for the study in general: Each donor's CD8 memory used one plate, CD8 naive two, each CD4 subset three. General observations from the study: A small donor pool kept down the genetic and exposure-history diversity that was represented. Clonotype sharing among donors likely depends on sequencing depth.

Produced via immunoSEQ multiplex PCR; TCRdb's table is partial and in-frame only. The profile shows under 1,100,000 clones, about 77% of them singletons. Concerning this clone itself: Its antigen is not identified.

Sample: memory CD4+ T cells sorted from blood. Subset here: CD45RA-negative fraction. This receptor was identified in a man aged 18 to 35 in good health.

CDR3 protein: CSVDRDPGNTIYF. The DNA of the CDR3 is TGCAGCGTTGACCGCGACCCTGGAAACACCATATATTTT. The J gene is TRBJ1-3, the V gene TRBV29-1; D is ambiguous. The V end lost 3 bases, the J end lost 2 bases, and 8 bases lay between the germline ends. The CDR3 has 13 residues. Germline CDR1 SQVTM, CDR2 ANQGSEA.